One sample yielded the 13 T cell receptor beta chains listed below, sequenced in a study of T cell clones after liver transplantation. Generated by immunoSEQ multiplex PCR, the TCRdb table keeps only in-frame clones and is missing some. The sample lists under 55,000 clones, about 90% occurring once. Sequenced material: CD8+ T cells from blood, taken 12 months after liver transplant. All receptors derive from a human patient who received a liver transplant. Some T cells may be graft donor cells.

V and J are TRBV7-2 and TRBJ2-3; D may be TRBD2 (6 bases). Germline-derived CDR1 and CDR2 are SGHTA and FQGNSA. The length of the CDR3 is 15 residues. V was clipped by 2 bases and J by 5 bases, with 14 bases between them. Written as DNA, the CDR3 is TGTGCCAGCAGCTTACACGGAGGGCCCATAGATACGCAGTATTTT. It translates to CASSLHGGPIDTQYF.

The chain recombines TRBV11-2 with TRBJ2-7; TRBD2 agrees at 9 bases. J lost 4 bases, V lost 1 base, and 5 bases had no gene match. Germline V CDR1 and CDR2: SGHAT, FQNNGV. This CDR3 is 15 amino acids long. CDR3 in amino acids: CASSLALAGSYEQYF. CDR3 DNA: TGTGCCAGCAGCTTAGCCCTAGCGGGATCGTACGAGCAGTACTTC. The full variable domain, its missing parts supplied by reference TRBV11-2 and TRBJ2-7, is EAGVAQSPRYKIIEKRQSVAFWCNPISGHATLYWYQQILGQGPKLLIQFQNNGVVDDSQLPKDRFSAERLKGVDSTLKIQPAKLEDSAVYLCASSLALAGSYEQYFGPGTRLTVT.

Concerning this clone: Other DNA sequences in this specimen translate into the identical CDR3. V and J are TRBV27 and TRBJ1-2, with 7 bases matching TRBD1. This CDR3 contains 15 residues. In germline, CDR1 is MNHEY, CDR2 SMNVEV (reference sequence). Trimming at V came to 3 bases and at J to 6 bases, leaving 10 bases not matched to a gene. CDR3 DNA sequence: TGTGCCAGCAGTTTGTCTAGAGGGGGCGCGGATGGCTACACCTTC. Its translation is CASSLSRGGADGYTF.

V is TRBV11-2 and J is TRBJ2-7, with TRBD2 as a possible D gene (6 bases). Germline V CDR1 and CDR2: SGHAT, FQNNGV. Between the trimmed V and J ends, which lost 4 bases and 2 bases, there was a span of 15 bases. This CDR3 region has 15 residues. CDR3 region: CASSSNSGTTYEQYF. CDR3 DNA sequence: TGTGCCAGCAGCTCCAATAGCGGAACTACCTACGAGCAGTACTTC. The full variable domain, completed using reference TRBV11-2 and TRBJ2-7, is EAGVAQSPRYKIIEKRQSVAFWCNPISGHATLYWYQQILGQGPKLLIQFQNNGVVDDSQLPKDRFSAERLKGVDSTLKIQPAKLEDSAVYLCASSSNSGTTYEQYFGPGTRLTVT.

CDR3 DNA sequence: TGTGCCAGCAGCCGTGTTCTAGCGGGAGCGGTCAATGAGCAGTTCTTC. The encoded protein is CASSRVLAGAVNEQFF. The chain employs TRBV7-9 and TRBJ2-1, with TRBD2 matching over 10 bases. With V trimmed by 5 bases and J by 6 bases, 10 bases remained unmatched. This CDR3 has 16 amino acids. In germline, CDR1 is SEHNR, CDR2 FQNEAQ (reference sequence).

This clone was recorded once. The chain employs TRBV7-2 and TRBJ2-1; D is tentatively TRBD1 or TRBD2 (5 bases each). CDR1 is SGHTA, CDR2 FQGNSA, per germline. V lost 4 bases, J lost 3 bases, and 10 bases lay in between. The CDR3 has 14 residues. The CDR3 here is CASSWDGNYNEQFF. The DNA of the CDR3 is TGTGCCAGCAGCTGGGACGGTAACTACAATGAGCAGTTCTTC. The full variable domain, rest sourced from reference TRBV7-2 and TRBJ2-1, is GAGVSQSPSNKVTEKGKDVELRCDPISGHTALYWYRQSLGQGLEFLIYFQGNSAPDKSGLPSDRFSAERTGGSVSTLTIQRTQQEDSAVYLCASSWDGNYNEQFFGPGTRLTVL.

The chain employs TRBV20-1 and TRBJ2-1; D gene unclear. CDR3 length: 10 residues. Looked up from germline, CDR1 is DFQATT and CDR2 is SNEGSKA (reference sequence). V dropped 3 bases and J dropped 11 bases, with 8 bases sitting between them. The CDR3 DNA is TGCAGTGCTAGCTTTGGCCAGCAGTTCTTC. It codes for CSASFGQQFF.

CDR3 coding DNA: TGTGCCAGCTCCACAGGGGGCAGTGAAAAACTGTTTTTT. Residues: CASSTGGSEKLFF. J is TRBJ1-4 and V is TRBV9; the match to TRBD1 covers 9 bases. The V gene end was trimmed by 7 bases and the J gene end by 7 bases; junction bases not matched to a gene: 5. This CDR3 spans 13 amino acids. Germline lookup yields CDR1 SGDLS and CDR2 YYNGEE.

The CDR3: CASSPRTSGGTDEQFF. CDR3 coding DNA: TGTGCCAGCTCACCTCGGACTAGCGGGGGAACAGATGAGCAGTTCTTC. The chain recombines TRBV18 with TRBJ2-1, with 13 bases identical to TRBD2. Germline V lookup: CDR1 KGHSH, CDR2 LQKENI. The J segment lost 8 bases and the V segment lost 3 bases, leaving 7 bases of the junction unmatched. This CDR3 has 16 residues. Looking up the rest from reference TRBV18 and TRBJ2-1 gives the full variable domain: NAGVMQNPRHLVRRRGQEARLRCSPMKGHSHVYWYRQLPEEGLKFMVYLQKENIIDESGMPKERFSAEFPKEGPSILRIQQVVRGDSAAYFCASSPRTSGGTDEQFFGPGTRLTVL.

The chain combines TRBV9 with TRBJ1-2, with D possibly being TRBD1 (5 bases). Trimming pared 4 bases from V and 3 bases from J, leaving 16 bases between. CDR3 length equals 15 residues. Germline CDR1 SGDLS, CDR2 YYNGEE. The DNA for the CDR3 is TGTGCCAGCAGCCACGGGGGGGACGCTTACTATGGCTACACCTTC. It encodes CASSHGGDAYYGYTF.

The chain couples TRBV10-1 to TRBJ2-3; TRBD2 matches 8 bases. The germline V gene encodes CDR1 WNHNN and CDR2 SYGVQD (reference sequence). Trimming removed 2 bases from V and 0 bases from J; junction bases left unmatched: 1. The CDR3 length is 15 residues. CDR3 region: CASSETSGSTDTQYF. The CDR3, as DNA: TGCGCCAGCAGTGAGACTAGCGGTAGCACAGATACGCAGTATTTT.

The rearrangement links TRBV7-9 to TRBJ2-7, with D uncertain. This CDR3 has 13 residues. Trimming cost V 5 bases and J 3 bases, with 11 bases left between them. Germline lookup yields CDR1 SEHNR and CDR2 FQNEAQ (reference sequence). The CDR3 DNA follows: TGTGCCAGCAGCCCCCGATCGAACTACGAGCAGTACTTC. The encoded protein is CASSPRSNYEQYF.

The CDR3 DNA is TGCGCCAGCAGCTTCGGGACAGGGCTCAAGGGGACCCACGAGCAGTACTTC. This translates into CASSFGTGLKGTHEQYF. The rearrangement joins TRBV5-1 to TRBJ2-7, with 9 bases identical to TRBD1. Per the germline V gene, CDR1 is SGHRS and CDR2 is YFSETQ. The CDR3 is 17 amino acids. V was clipped by 2 bases and J by 5 bases; unmatched bases: 14.